This TCR beta chain was captured by sequencing in a study of T cells in Graves' hyperthyroidism and ophthalmopathy. This CDR3 is 19 amino acids long. Between the trimmed V and J ends, which lost 0 bases and 2 bases, there was a span of 23 bases. Germline assignment: CDR1 SGHRS and CDR2 YFSETQ. Template material for amplifying TCR beta CDR3 regions consisted of RNA transcripts. HTBI primers drove first-round RT-PCR of the TCR CDR3. TCRdb re-derived calls from the multiplex PCR reads in MiXCR, one entry per CDR3 protein. The data contain some 370,000 distinct CDR3 sequences, roughly an eighth of them singletons. There are many counts of this clonotype.

The chain links TRBV5-1 to TRBJ2-5; D may be TRBD1 (6 bases). The source is a man in his forties or fifties with Graves' ophthalmopathy. What was sequenced was blood. CDR3: CASSLVRTDSRVPQETQYF. CDR3 DNA: TGCGCCAGCAGCTTGGTTCGGACAGACTCAAGAGTCCCTCAAGAGACCCAGTACTTC.